This T cell receptor (beta chain) was identified during a study of PD-1 blockade in classical Hodgkin lymphoma. General study findings and limits: At baseline, newly diagnosed patients reportedly showed less TCR diversity than healthy donors. TCR diversity rose significantly by C4D1 in CD4+ but not CD8+ cells. Patients with a complete response exhibited baseline diversity comparable to newly diagnosed patients.

The V end lost 5 bases, the J end lost 7 bases, and 15 bases lay between the germline ends. The CDR3 loop spans 14 amino acids. CDR1 is SGHTA, CDR2 FQGNSA, per germline. About this clone: Antigen specificity is unknown.

Stated time point: cycle 4 day 1 (C4D1), after five to seven weeks of nivolumab. Relapses following autologous stem cell transplantation were seen in all patients, with brentuximab vedotin exposure varying. The best responses consisted of complete response, partial response or progressive disease. Measured with immunoSEQ multiplex PCR; TCRdb has only the in-frame clones, and not every one. Found here are around 90,000 clones, 78% of them singletons; the top ten hold 8% to 9.5%. V gene TRBV7-2 combines with J gene TRBJ2-1; D call uncertain. This clonotype was obtained from a human donor with classical Hodgkin lymphoma. The sequencing here drew on peripheral blood mononuclear cells (PBMCs), taken before the fourth cycle of nivolumab. CDR3 loop: CASSPSVGWNEQFF. CDR3 sequence (DNA): TGTGCCAGCAGCCCTTCGGTGGGGTGGAATGAGCAGTTCTTC.